These 14 T cell receptor beta chains share one sample of origin, sequenced in a study of monozygotic twins with inflammatory bowel disease. With the 5' RACE reads reprocessed, TCRdb shows one record per CDR3 protein and no DNA. This sample's table reports over 350,000 distinct CDR3 sequences. Input material: blood. The receptors were sampled from a human donor with ulcerative colitis or Crohn's disease, or a healthy co-twin of an affected twin (not recorded which).

The chain has TRBV15 and TRBJ1-1. Germline V gene sequence: CDR1 LNHNV, CDR2 YYDKDF (reference sequence). The CDR3 is 15 amino acids. CDR3 residues: CATSPHRRTNTEAFF.

CDR3 protein: CASSVILKASYEQYF. This chain links TRBV4-3 with TRBJ2-7. CDR3 length: 15 residues. From germline, CDR1 is LGHNA and CDR2 YSLEER.

The chain is built from TRBV7-2 and TRBJ1-2; TCRdb gives TRBD1 as the D gene, but with no DNA this cannot be confirmed. Germline assignment: CDR1 SGHTA and CDR2 FQGNSA. This CDR3 contains 16 residues. CDR3 region: CASSLAPGAGGYGYTF.

The rearrangement joins TRBV4-2 to TRBJ2-7; TCRdb's D call, TRBD1, is unchecked because there is no DNA. From germline, CDR1 is LGHNA and CDR2 YNFKEQ. This CDR3 comprises 14 residues. CDR3 sequence reads: CASTGQDPSYEQYF.

This rearrangement joins TRBV10-3 to TRBJ2-7. The CDR3 covers 14 residues. Germline V CDR1 and CDR2: ENHRY, SYGVKD. The CDR3 sequence: CAISEPTTIYEQYF.

The chain employs TRBV3-1 and TRBJ2-7; TCRdb designates TRBD2, a call that cannot be tested without DNA. The CDR3 loop spans 15 amino acids. CDR1 is LGHDT, CDR2 YNNKEL, per germline (reference sequence). The CDR3 here is CASSLLAGIPYEQYF.

V and J are TRBV13 and TRBJ1-1. Looked up from germline, CDR1 is PRHDT and CDR2 is FYEKMQ (reference sequence). The CDR3 has 14 residues. CDR3 amino acids: CASSFRGLGTEAFF. Using reference TRBV13 and TRBJ1-1 for the parts outside the CDR3, the full variable domain is AAGVIQSPRHLIKEKRETATLKCYPIPRHDTVYWYQQGPGQDPQFLISFYEKMQSDKGSIPDRFSAQQFSDYHSELNMSSLELGDSALYFCASSFRGLGTEAFFGQGTRLTVV.

The chain joins TRBV5-6 to TRBJ2-3; TCRdb's D call, TRBD1, is unchecked because there is no DNA. The germline gives CDR1 SGHDT, CDR2 YYEEEE. CDR3 length equals 19 residues. This chain's CDR3 is CASSLEGGASTSGTDTQYF.

The V and J genes are TRBV23-1 and TRBJ2-1; TCRdb's assignment of TRBD1 cannot be checked, as there is no DNA. TRBV23-1 is noted as an ORF with a role that remains uncertain. This CDR3 has 18 residues. CDR3 loop: CASSQALTGTGDEDEQFF.

J is TRBJ1-1 and V is TRBV6-5. The CDR3 sequence is 13 residues long. CDR1 is MNHEY, CDR2 SVGAGI, per germline. The CDR3 sequence is CASSRNTNTEAFF.

The chain combines TRBV5-1 with TRBJ2-3; the D gene TCRdb calls, TRBD1, cannot be checked with no DNA. The germline gives CDR1 SGHRS, CDR2 YFSETQ. This CDR3 region has 15 residues. CDR3 sequence: CASSSTGPTRDTQYF.

The chain has TRBV6-1 and TRBJ1-4. The CDR3 consists of 15 residues. CDR1 MNHNS and CDR2 SASEGT come from the germline V gene. CDR3 sequence reads: CASALAGGLGEKLFF.

The CDR3 region is CATSRGQSSGANVLTF. The V gene is TRBV15, the J gene TRBJ2-6. This CDR3 region has 16 residues. The germline V gene has CDR1 LNHNV and CDR2 YYDKDF (reference sequence). Filled out from reference TRBV15 and TRBJ2-6, the complete variable domain reads DAMVIQNPRYQVTQFGKPVTLSCSQTLNHNVMYWYQQKSSQAPKLLFHYYDKDFNNEADTPDNFQSRRPNTSFCFLDIRSPGLGDTAMYLCATSRGQSSGANVLTFGAGSRLTVL.

This rearrangement joins TRBV5-1 to TRBJ2-2. Looked up from germline, CDR1 is SGHRS and CDR2 is YFSETQ. This CDR3 spans 14 amino acids. CDR3 region: CASSLVGKTGKLFF.